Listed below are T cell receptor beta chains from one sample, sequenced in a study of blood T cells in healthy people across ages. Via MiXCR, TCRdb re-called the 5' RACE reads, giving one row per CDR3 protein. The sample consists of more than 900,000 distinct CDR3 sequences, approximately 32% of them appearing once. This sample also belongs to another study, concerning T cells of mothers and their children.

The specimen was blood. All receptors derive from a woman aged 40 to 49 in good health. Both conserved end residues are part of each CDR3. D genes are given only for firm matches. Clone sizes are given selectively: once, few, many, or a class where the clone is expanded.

CASSLTSSSKLFF | TGTGCCAGCAGCCTCACATCGAGCTCAAAACTGTTTTTT | TRBV6-5 | . | TRBJ1-4 | many
CATGAQEEQFF | TGTGCCACCGGAGCCCAGGAGGAGCAGTTCTTC | TRBV15 | . | TRBJ2-1 | .
CSARDFQETQYF | TGCAGTGCTAGAGACTTCCAAGAGACCCAGTACTTC | TRBV20-1 | . | TRBJ2-5 | few
CSARDPRGPYEQYF | TGCAGTGCTAGAGATCCTAGGGGCCCCTACGAGCAGTACTTC | TRBV20-1 | . | TRBJ2-7 | .
CASSLAPRGTEAFF | TGTGCCAGCAGCTTAGCTCCAAGGGGAACTGAAGCTTTCTTT | TRBV7-8 | . | TRBJ1-1 | few
CASSPRSREPNEKLFF | TGTGCCAGCAGCCCCCGCTCCAGGGAACCTAATGAAAAACTGTTTTTT | TRBV12-3/TRBV12-4 | . | TRBJ1-4 | .
CASSPGPTSGGKTQYF | TGTGCCAGCAGCCCCGGCCCGACTAGCGGGGGGAAGACCCAGTACTTC | TRBV7-2 | TRBD2 | TRBJ2-5 | few
CASSVGGGPVTYEQYF | TGTGCCAGCAGCGTGGGCGGGGGGCCAGTCACCTACGAGCAGTACTTC | TRBV9 | TRBD2 | TRBJ2-7 | few
CASGRDGAYEQYF | TGTGCCAGTGGGAGGGACGGAGCCTACGAGCAGTACTTC | TRBV19 | TRBD2 | TRBJ2-7 | .
CASSFYPGRDTQYF | TGCGCCAGCAGCTTCTACCCAGGGCGGGATACGCAGTATTTT | TRBV5-1 | . | TRBJ2-3 | .
CASSPGQGMAWETQYF | TGTGCCAGCAGCCCCGGACAGGGGATGGCTTGGGAGACCCAGTACTTC | TRBV4-2 | TRBD1 | TRBJ2-5 | few
CASMPLGRGETQYF | TGTGCCAGCATGCCTTTAGGCCGAGGGGAGACCCAGTACTTC | TRBV2 | . | TRBJ2-5 | many
CSARGGLAETQYF | TGCAGTGCTAGAGGAGGTCTAGCAGAGACCCAGTACTTC | TRBV20-1 | . | TRBJ2-5 | .
CASTWGSNQPQHF | TGTGCCAGCACATGGGGGAGCAATCAGCCCCAGCATTTT | TRBV2 | . | TRBJ1-5 | .
CASRELPGPREPQHF | TGTGCCAGCAGGGAACTACCGGGACCGAGGGAGCCCCAGCATTTT | TRBV6-6 | . | TRBJ1-5 | .
CASSLLRANYGYTF | TGTGCCAGCAGCCTCCTCCGGGCTAACTATGGCTACACCTTC | TRBV7-9 | . | TRBJ1-2 | .
CASSLSSRGVRTEAFF | TGTGCCAGCAGTTTATCGTCACGGGGGGTTCGAACTGAAGCTTTCTTT | TRBV27 | . | TRBJ1-1 | .
CASTPTGHTEAFF | TGTGCCAGCACCCCGACAGGGCACACTGAAGCTTTCTTT | TRBV12-3/TRBV12-4 | TRBD1 | TRBJ1-1 | few
CASSDNLELTSKTEAFF | TGTGCCAGCAGTGACAATTTGGAACTGACCTCGAAAACTGAAGCTTTCTTT | TRBV2 | . | TRBJ1-1 | .
CSARTGGLGNQPQHF | TGCAGTGCACGCACAGGGGGCTTAGGCAATCAGCCCCAGCATTTT | TRBV20-1 | TRBD1 | TRBJ1-5 | .
CASTGLGGYTF | TGTGCCAGCACTGGGTTGGGTGGCTACACCTTC | TRBV2 | . | TRBJ1-2 | few
CASSLPGRNTEAFF | TGTGCCAGCAGCTTGCCGGGCCGGAACACTGAAGCTTTCTTT | TRBV5-6 | . | TRBJ1-1 | many
CATSAPGRRSDTQYF | TGTGCCACCAGTGCTCCGGGACGGCGGTCAGATACGCAGTATTTT | TRBV24-1 | . | TRBJ2-3 | .
CSATDQGLGNYGYTF | TGCAGTGCTACGGACCAGGGCCTGGGCAACTATGGCTACACCTTC | TRBV20-1 | . | TRBJ1-2 | .
CASSLVSRAGGKENTIYF | TGTGCCAGCAGCTTAGTGTCGCGGGCAGGGGGCAAAGAAAACACCATATATTTT | TRBV7-2 | TRBD1 | TRBJ1-3 | .
CASSFSGTSVSTDTQYF | TGTGCCAGCAGTTTCTCCGGGACTAGCGTTAGCACAGATACGCAGTATTTT | TRBV6-5 | TRBD2 | TRBJ2-3 | few
CASSSRQVLTHF | TGTGCCAGCAGTTCTCGCCAGGTCCTCACGCATTTT | TRBV28 | . | TRBJ1-5 | .
CASSMGPVLTDTQYF | TGTGCCAGTAGCATGGGACCAGTACTTACAGATACGCAGTATTTT | TRBV3-1 | . | TRBJ2-3 | few
CSVNPGHNTGELFF | TGCAGTGTTAATCCGGGACATAACACCGGGGAGCTGTTTTTT | TRBV20-1 | . | TRBJ2-2 | .
CASSLDRDGTQYF | TGTGCCAGCAGCTTGGACAGGGACGGGACCCAGTACTTC | TRBV11-2 | TRBD1 | TRBJ2-5 | many
CASSFSNYGYTF | TGTGCCAGCAGTTTTTCTAACTATGGCTACACCTTC | TRBV12-3/TRBV12-4 | . | TRBJ1-2 | few
CAIRNARTGGQETQYF | TGTGCCATCAGGAACGCCCGGACAGGGGGGCAAGAGACCCAGTACTTC | TRBV10-3 | TRBD1 | TRBJ2-5 | .
CASSVGQGVGNEQFF | TGTGCTAGCAGCGTGGGACAGGGGGTAGGGAATGAGCAGTTCTTC | TRBV7-7 | TRBD1 | TRBJ2-1 | .
CASSPTQVAGADTQYF | TGTGCCAGCAGCCCCACACAGGTAGCGGGGGCAGATACGCAGTATTTT | TRBV7-3 | TRBD2 | TRBJ2-3 | few
CASSQGSGYGYTF | TGTGCCAGCAGCCAAGGGTCAGGTTATGGCTACACCTTC | TRBV3-1 | . | TRBJ1-2 | few
CASSQEFMAEAFF | TGTGCCAGCAGCCAAGAATTTATGGCTGAAGCTTTCTTT | TRBV4-2 | . | TRBJ1-1 | once
CASSLGWGLLSYNEQFF | TGCGCCAGCAGCTTGGGGTGGGGGCTCCTCTCCTACAATGAGCAGTTCTTC | TRBV5-1 | . | TRBJ2-1 | .
CASSTSGTGHYEQYF | TGCGCCAGCAGCACATCCGGGACAGGGCATTACGAGCAGTACTTC | TRBV5-1 | TRBD1 | TRBJ2-7 | .
CASSQTGGLYEQYF | TGTGCCAGCAGCCAGACAGGGGGCTTGTACGAGCAGTACTTC | TRBV2 | TRBD1 | TRBJ2-7 | few
CSARLGTGGSPLHF | TGCAGTGCTAGATTAGGGACAGGGGGTTCACCCCTCCACTTT | TRBV20-1 | TRBD1 | TRBJ1-6 | many
CASSVAGTSGGLTDTQYF | TGTGCCAGCAGCGTAGCAGGGACTAGCGGGGGGCTGACAGATACGCAGTATTTT | TRBV9 | TRBD2 | TRBJ2-3 | few
CASSQGPEGPEAFF | TGTGCCAGCAGCCAAGGGCCCGAAGGGCCTGAAGCTTTCTTT | TRBV4-2 | . | TRBJ1-1 | .
CASSLSGVYNEQFF | TGTGCCAGCAGTTTGTCAGGGGTATACAATGAGCAGTTCTTC | TRBV28 | . | TRBJ2-1 | .
CASSSRDSYSYEQYF | TGTGCCAGCAGCTCCAGGGACAGTTACTCCTACGAGCAGTACTTC | TRBV9 | TRBD1 | TRBJ2-7 | .
CASSVGQLARTDTQYF | TGTGCCAGCAGCGTAGGGCAACTAGCGAGAACAGATACGCAGTATTTT | TRBV9 | TRBD2 | TRBJ2-3 | .
CSVTRGSNYGYTF | TGCAGCGTTACTAGGGGCTCGAACTATGGCTACACCTTC | TRBV29-1 | . | TRBJ1-2 | .
CASRQRVTSGGNEQFF | TGTGCCAGCAGACAACGGGTTACTAGCGGGGGTAATGAGCAGTTCTTC | TRBV6-6 | TRBD2 | TRBJ2-1 | many
CATSDSPDRAGNQPQHF | TGTGCCACCAGTGATTCCCCGGACAGGGCCGGCAATCAGCCCCAGCATTTT | TRBV24-1 | TRBD1 | TRBJ1-5 | .
CSAESLGELFF | TGCAGCGCTGAATCACTCGGGGAGCTGTTTTTT | TRBV29-1 | . | TRBJ2-2 | .
CASSTPGAYEQYF | TGTGCCAGCAGTACGCCAGGGGCCTACGAGCAGTACTTC | TRBV28 | . | TRBJ2-7 | many
CASSLAIASGGTDTQYF | TGTGCCAGCAGCTTAGCGATCGCTAGCGGGGGCACAGATACGCAGTATTTT | TRBV7-8 | TRBD2 | TRBJ2-3 | .
CASSQGTQRGPRDTQYF | TGCGCCAGCAGCCAAGGAACCCAGCGGGGGCCTCGCGATACGCAGTATTTT | TRBV4-1 | TRBD2 | TRBJ2-3 | few
CASSLLSGGQSDTQYF | TGTGCCAGCAGCTTACTGAGCGGGGGGCAGTCAGATACGCAGTATTTT | TRBV7-2 | TRBD2 | TRBJ2-3 | .
CASRLEGTGGYTF | TGTGCCAGCAGGCTCGAAGGGACGGGTGGCTACACCTTC | TRBV28 | . | TRBJ1-2 | few
CASSFFTRIYEQYF | TGTGCCAGCAGCTTTTTCACCAGGATCTACGAGCAGTACTTC | TRBV12-1 | . | TRBJ2-7 | many
CASSLEGPQGGKLFF | TGCGCCAGCAGCTTGGAGGGTCCCCAAGGAGGAAAACTGTTTTTT | TRBV5-1 | . | TRBJ1-4 | few
CASSQVSPSTGSYGYIF | TGCGCCAGCAGCCAAGTATCCCCCTCGACAGGGTCCTATGGCTACATCTTC | TRBV4-1 | TRBD1 | TRBJ1-2 | .
CATGGSYNEQYF | TGTGCCACCGGAGGGTCTTACAATGAGCAGTACTTC | TRBV24-1 | . | TRBJ2-5 | .